This T cell receptor (beta chain) was captured in a study of OX40 agonist ivuxolimab in advanced cancers. In the study overall: Patients treated during dose escalation were battling hepatocellular carcinoma, melanoma, renal cell or head and neck cancer. One hepatocellular carcinoma and a couple of cutaneous melanoma patients partially responded. Overall study results and limits: In CD8+ T cells, expanded clones were on average more numerous than in CD4+. With doses of 0.1 to 3.0 mg/kg, CD4+ and CD8+ blood T cells had undergone clonal expansion by week 6.

This CDR3 spans 15 amino acids. V trimming: 5 bases; J trimming: 3 bases; junction bases outside the gene matches: 9. In germline, CDR1 is MNHEY, CDR2 SVGAGI. Comments on this clone: What it recognizes is unknown.

TCRdb's copy holds only in-frame clones and misses some; the assay was immunoSEQ multiplex PCR. This table holds around 89,000 clones, under 95% found once. This specimen was CD4+ or CD8+ T cells sorted from blood, taken in a trial of the OX40 agonist ivuxolimab. This TCR came from an adult with an advanced solid tumor such as melanoma, head and neck, liver or kidney cancer. The V call is TRBV6-5, the J call TRBJ2-7; 8 bases match TRBD1. This chain's CDR3 is CASSRRTGLHYEQYF. The CDR3 DNA follows: TGTGCCAGCAGTAGACGGACAGGGTTGCACTACGAGCAGTACTTC.